Sequencing of this TCR beta chain was carried out in a study of T cell repertoires in cytomegalovirus infection. As for the study in general: HLA-C-restricted CMV epitopes, recently identified, and well-studied HLA-B-restricted ones were used by the study. Carrying CMV and the relevant HLA type showed in public TCR beta signatures.

The CDR3 sequence is 11 residues long. Trimming cost V 8 bases and J 5 bases, with 9 bases left between them. Each CDR3 protein gets one entry after TCRdb re-called the reads with MiXCR. The sample includes around 69,000 distinct CDR3 sequences, about 26% of them seen just once. This clonotype has ten or more counts. Its cognate antigen is unknown. The sequencing here drew on CD8+ T cells from cultured PBMCs, taken from culture after CMV antigen stimulation. The chain uses TRBV12-3 or TRBV12-4 and TRBJ2-5, with D unclear. The TCR comes from a human donor in good health (CMV status not recorded). Some clones in this sample may be carry-over from other donors' samples. For the CDR3, the DNA is TGTGCCAGCTCATGGGCGGAGACCCAGTACTTC. Its protein product is CASSWAETQYF.